This entry lists 10 T cell receptor beta chains sequenced from one sample in a study of blood T cell repertoires in COVID-19. Assay: immunoSEQ multiplex PCR; the TCRdb copy retains only in-frame clones and omits some. This table holds over 200,000 clones, approximately 84% found once. What was sequenced was PBMCs or T cells enriched from blood (not recorded which). The receptor set was obtained from a man younger than 35 who had recovered from COVID-19.

This clone was detected only once. The J gene is TRBJ1-2, the V gene TRBV5-1; maybe TRBD1 (5 bases). V gave up 4 bases and J gave up 3 bases, with 16 bases separating them. Germline CDR1 and CDR2: SGHRS and YFSETQ. The CDR3 consists of 15 residues. The CDR3 nucleotides read TGCGCCAGCAGCGATGGGGCAGGTAGCTACTATGGCTACACCTTC. Translating gives CASSDGAGSYYGYTF. Full variable domain (rest looked up from reference TRBV5-1 and TRBJ1-2): KAGVTQTPRYLIKTRGQQVTLSCSPISGHRSVSWYQQTPGQGLQFLFEYFSETQRNKGNFPGRFSGRQFSNSRSEMNVSTLELGDSALYLCASSDGAGSYYGYTFGSGTRLTVV.

The rearrangement links TRBV28 to TRBJ1-5; D unresolved. The CDR3 loop spans 13 amino acids. Trimming left V 6 bases short and J 0 bases short, with 6 bases between. Germline assignment: CDR1 MDHEN and CDR2 SYDVKM. CDR3 bases: TGTGCCAGCAGCCCCTCTAGCAATCAGCCCCAGCATTTT. It translates to CASSPSSNQPQHF.

This chain links TRBV15 with TRBJ2-2, with 8 nucleotides matching TRBD1. Germline V gene lookup returns CDR1 LNHNV and CDR2 YYDKDF (reference sequence). This CDR3 spans 16 amino acids. V dropped 5 bases and J dropped 3; count of bases not matched to a gene: 8. CDR3 residues: CATSLNSGQDTGELFF. Here the CDR3 DNA reads TGTGCCACCAGCCTAAATTCGGGACAGGACACCGGGGAGCTGTTTTTT.

This chain joins TRBV30 and TRBJ1-5; TRBD1 might be the D (5 bases). The CDR3 sequence is 13 residues long. The V and J ends lost 4 bases and 1 base respectively, with 8 bases between them. CDR1 is GTSNPN, CDR2 SVGIG, per germline (reference sequence). CDR3 residues: CAWTAGSNQPQHF. CDR3 bases: TGTGCCTGGACCGCAGGGAGCAATCAGCCCCAGCATTTT.

V is TRBV5-4 and J is TRBJ2-3; 12 bases line up with TRBD2. The length of the CDR3 is 16 residues. Germline CDR1 reads SGHNT; CDR2 reads YYREEE (reference sequence). The ends lost 0 bases at V and 6 bases at J; junction bases unmatched: 5. In nucleotides, the CDR3 is TGTGCCAGCAGCTTGGAGCTAGCGGGGGGGCCTGATACGCAGTATTTT. Protein sequence: CASSLELAGGPDTQYF. The variable domain in full, with the rest retrieved from reference TRBV5-4 and TRBJ2-3, is ETGVTQSPTHLIKTRGQQVTLRCSSQSGHNTVSWYQQALGQGPQFIFQYYREEENGRGNFPPRFSGLQFPNYSSELNVNALELDDSALYLCASSLELAGGPDTQYFGPGTRLTVL.

The chain is built from TRBV24-1 and TRBJ1-2; D is unresolved. The CDR3 consists of 15 residues. Trimming stripped 4 bases from V and 0 bases from J, with 11 bases between. CDR1 is KGHDR, CDR2 SFDVKD, per germline. CDR3: CATSDPVGANYGYTF. CDR3 nucleotides: TGTGCCACCAGTGACCCCGTCGGGGCTAACTATGGCTACACCTTC.

The rearrangement joins TRBV25-1 to TRBJ2-1; D gene ambiguous. In germline, CDR1 is MGHDK, CDR2 SYGVNS. Between the trimmed V and J ends, which lost 3 bases and 4 bases, there was a span of 4 bases. There are 12 residues in the CDR3. The CDR3, as DNA: TGTGCCAGCAGTGACACTTACAATGAGCAGTTCTTC. Its translation is CASSDTYNEQFF.

The V call is TRBV6-2 or TRBV6-3, the J call TRBJ1-3; D possibly corresponds to TRBD1 (6 bases). This CDR3 is built from 12 residues. Germline CDR1 MNHEY, CDR2 SVGEGT. Trimming removed 3 bases from V and 10 bases from J, with 10 bases in between. The CDR3 protein is CASSYGQRTIYF. The CDR3 DNA reads TGTGCCAGCAGTTATGGACAGCGGACCATATATTTT.

The rearrangement uses TRBV4-1 and TRBJ2-4; D ambiguous. V lost 4 bases, J lost 0 bases, and 22 bases lay in between. CDR1 is MGHRA and CDR2 is YSYEKL in the germline V gene. This CDR3 region has 19 residues. The chain's CDR3 is CASSPRPLEVNIAKNIQYF. Here the CDR3 DNA reads TGCGCCAGCAGCCCACGGCCCCTCGAGGTCAATATAGCCAAAAACATTCAGTACTTC.

This chain links TRBV5-1 with TRBJ2-5; TRBD2 aligns across 8 bases. The CDR3 totals 16 residues. The germline V gene has CDR1 SGHRS and CDR2 YFSETQ. With V trimmed by 4 bases and J by 2 bases, 10 bases remained unmatched. CDR3 sequence (DNA): TGCGCCAGCAGCACCTCCGGGACTAGGAGGCAAGAGACCCAGTACTTC. Its translation is CASSTSGTRRQETQYF.